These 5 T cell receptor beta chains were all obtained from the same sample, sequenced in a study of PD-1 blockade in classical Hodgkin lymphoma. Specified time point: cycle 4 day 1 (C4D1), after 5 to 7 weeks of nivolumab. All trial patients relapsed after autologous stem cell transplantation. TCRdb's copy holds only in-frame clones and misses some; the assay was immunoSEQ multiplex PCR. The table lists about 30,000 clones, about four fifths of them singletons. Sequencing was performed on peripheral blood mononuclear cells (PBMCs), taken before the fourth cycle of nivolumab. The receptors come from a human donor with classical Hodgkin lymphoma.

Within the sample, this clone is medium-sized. CDR3 residues: CASSEGAGPLHF. As DNA, the CDR3 is TGTGCCAGCAGTGAGGGGGCTGGACCCCTCCACTTT. The chain has TRBV6-6 and TRBJ1-6; 7 bases line up with TRBD1. Germline V gene lookup returns CDR1 MNHNY and CDR2 SVGAGI (reference sequence). The CDR3 is 12 amino acids. J lost 12 bases, V lost 5 bases, and 4 bases had no gene match.

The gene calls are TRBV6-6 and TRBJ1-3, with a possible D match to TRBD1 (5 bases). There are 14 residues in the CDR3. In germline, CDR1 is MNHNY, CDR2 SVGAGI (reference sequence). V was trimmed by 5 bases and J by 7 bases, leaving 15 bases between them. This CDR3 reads CASSKDKNRNTIYF. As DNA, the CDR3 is TGTGCCAGCAGTAAGGACAAGAATAGGAACACCATATATTTT.

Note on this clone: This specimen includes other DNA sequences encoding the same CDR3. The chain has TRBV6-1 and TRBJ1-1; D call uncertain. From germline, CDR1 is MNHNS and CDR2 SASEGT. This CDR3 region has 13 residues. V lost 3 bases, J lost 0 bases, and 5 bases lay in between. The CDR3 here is CASSDGMNTEAFF. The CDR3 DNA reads TGTGCCAGCAGTGACGGAATGAACACTGAAGCTTTCTTT.

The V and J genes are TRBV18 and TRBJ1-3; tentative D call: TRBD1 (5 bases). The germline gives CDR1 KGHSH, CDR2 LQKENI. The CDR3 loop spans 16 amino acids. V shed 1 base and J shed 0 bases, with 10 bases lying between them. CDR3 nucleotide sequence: TGTGCCAGCTCACCACGAGACAGCGACTCTGGAAACACCATATATTTT. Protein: CASSPRDSDSGNTIYF.

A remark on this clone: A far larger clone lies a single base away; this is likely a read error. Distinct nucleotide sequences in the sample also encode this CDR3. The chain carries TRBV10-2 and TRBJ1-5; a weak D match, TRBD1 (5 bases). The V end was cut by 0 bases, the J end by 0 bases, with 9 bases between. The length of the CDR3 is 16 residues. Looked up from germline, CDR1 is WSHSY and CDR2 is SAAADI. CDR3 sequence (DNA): TGCGCCAGCAGTGAGTCCCCAGGGAATAGCAATCAGCCCCAGCATTTT. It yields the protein CASSESPGNSNQPQHF.